A single sample gave rise to the 22 T cell receptor beta chains below, sequenced in a study of shared clonotypes between healthy human individuals. CD8 cells classed as naive were CD45RO-negative and positively selected for CCR7, excluding terminally differentiated effector memory CD45RA+ cells. Clones were sequenced by immunoSEQ multiplex PCR, and TCRdb holds only the in-frame ones, with some missing. The sample shows 1.5 million to 2.5 million clones, about 95% of them seen only once. The sample was naive CD8+ T cells sorted from blood. These receptor sequences come from a man between 18 and 29 years old in good health.

This sequence joins TRBV7-9 and TRBJ2-3; D not certain. Germline V lookup: CDR1 SEHNR, CDR2 FQNEAQ (reference sequence). This CDR3 is built from 14 residues. V was pared by 3 bases and J by 0 bases, with 7 bases between. Here the CDR3 reads CASSFTSSTDTQYF. CDR3 nucleotides: TGTGCCAGCAGCTTCACTTCTAGCACAGATACGCAGTATTTT.

With respect to this clone: Other DNA sequences in the sample encode the same CDR3. This sequence joins TRBV9 and TRBJ2-7, with D possibly matching TRBD1 (6 bases). The CDR3 spans 13 residues. Germline assignment: CDR1 SGDLS and CDR2 YYNGEE. The ends were cut back, 3 bases at V and 1 base at J, with 8 bases in the middle. The CDR3 loop is CASSEGVSYEQYF. In DNA form, the CDR3 reads TGTGCCAGCAGCGAGGGGGTTTCCTACGAGCAGTACTTC.

V usage is TRBV28 and J usage is TRBJ1-6, with a tentative D call TRBD1 (6 bases). The CDR3 spans 15 residues. The V end lost 4 bases, the J end lost 8 bases, and 15 bases lay between the germline ends. Per the germline V gene, CDR1 is MDHEN and CDR2 is SYDVKM. As DNA, the CDR3 is TGTGCCAGCAGTTCCTTAAATACAGGGCATTCACCCCTCCACTTT. It encodes CASSSLNTGHSPLHF.

A single count supports this clone. V usage is TRBV7-9 and J usage is TRBJ2-3; perhaps TRBD1 as D (5 bases). Trimming stripped 1 base from V and 6 bases from J, with 11 bases between. The CDR3 is 14 residues long. Per germline, CDR1 SEHNR and CDR2 FQNEAQ (reference sequence). CDR3: CASSLDWGKDTQYF. The CDR3 DNA reads as TGTGCCAGCAGCTTAGACTGGGGCAAGGATACGCAGTATTTT.

The chain combines TRBV7-9 with TRBJ2-7, with 10 bases aligning to TRBD2. CDR1 is SEHNR, CDR2 FQNEAQ, per germline (reference sequence). The CDR3 has 14 amino acids. Germline trimming cut 6 bases from V and 3 bases from J; bases unmatched to any gene: 5. This chain's CDR3 is CASSLTSGFYEQYF. The CDR3, as DNA: TGTGCCAGCAGTCTGACTAGCGGGTTCTACGAGCAGTACTTC.

This CDR3 is CASSDSRGEQFF. CDR3 DNA: TGTGCCAGCAGCGACAGCCGTGGCGAGCAGTTCTTC. This sequence joins TRBV7-9 and TRBJ2-1; D may be TRBD1 (5 bases). This CDR3 has 12 residues. The germline V gene encodes CDR1 SEHNR and CDR2 FQNEAQ (reference sequence). Trimming took off 5 bases at V and 10 bases at J, with 12 bases between the two ends.

The table lists this clone with many counts. Other DNA sequences in this sample translate to the same CDR3. The chain carries TRBV7-9 and TRBJ1-5; D is ambiguous. The V end was cut by 4 bases, the J end by 2 bases, with 12 bases between. Germline CDR1 reads SEHNR; CDR2 reads FQNEAQ (reference sequence). The length of the CDR3 is 15 residues. DNA of the CDR3: TGTGCCAGCAGCTCAACTGAGGGTGGCAATCAGCCCCAGCATTTT. The encoded protein is CASSSTEGGNQPQHF.

V and J are TRBV5-6 and TRBJ2-6; D remains unclear. The V end lost 0 bases, the J end lost 0 bases, and 4 bases lay between the germline ends. Germline CDR1 reads SGHDT; CDR2 reads YYEEEE. There are 15 residues in the CDR3. In DNA form, the CDR3 reads TGTGCCAGCAGCTTGGAGGGCTCTGGGGCCAACGTCCTGACTTTC. This encodes CASSLEGSGANVLTF.

The J gene is TRBJ1-4, the V gene TRBV15; D uncertain. CDR1 and CDR2 from the germline V gene are LNHNV and YYDKDF (reference sequence). Trimming pared 0 bases from V and 4 bases from J, leaving 9 bases between. This CDR3 is 15 amino acids long. The CDR3 sequence is CATSRDWPVNEKLFF. DNA of the CDR3: TGTGCCACCAGCAGAGATTGGCCGGTTAATGAAAAACTGTTTTTT.

V gene TRBV29-1 combines with J gene TRBJ2-1; TRBD2 agrees at 7 bases. The CDR3 contains 14 residues. V lost 7 bases to trimming and J lost 3 bases; unmatched junction nucleotides: 9. Germline CDR1 reads SQVTM; CDR2 reads ANQGSEA. The CDR3 DNA reads as TGCAGCGGCGGAATGGGGGACTACTACAATGAGCAGTTCTTC. The encoded protein is CSGGMGDYYNEQFF.

This CDR3 is CASSFSLGDNIYEQYF. The CDR3 nucleotides are TGTGCCAGCAGTTTTTCGTTGGGGGATAACATCTACGAGCAGTACTTC. The rearrangement links TRBV27 to TRBJ2-7; D is tentatively TRBD1 or TRBD2 (5 bases each). Trimming left V 3 bases short and J 3 bases short, with 18 bases between. Germline V CDR1 and CDR2: MNHEY, SMNVEV (reference sequence). This CDR3 spans 16 amino acids.

This rearrangement joins TRBV5-8 to TRBJ2-3; 9 bases map to TRBD2. The CDR3 has 16 residues. Germline V lookup: CDR1 SGHTS, CDR2 YDEGEE. The junction had 5 bases not matched to a gene; V was cut back by 1 base and J by 2 bases. The CDR3 DNA reads as TGTGCCAGCAGCTTGTGGCGGGAGGGTTTCACAGATACGCAGTATTTT. Translating gives CASSLWREGFTDTQYF.

J is TRBJ2-7 and V is TRBV7-9; D uncertain. V dropped 4 bases and J dropped 3 bases, with 7 bases sitting between them. CDR1 is SEHNR, CDR2 FQNEAQ, per germline (reference sequence). This CDR3 has 12 amino acids. The CDR3 DNA is TGTGCCAGCAGCTCGGACGTCTACGAGCAGTACTTC. Amino acids: CASSSDVYEQYF.

This clone was seen a single time. The chain employs TRBV2 and TRBJ1-6, with D possibly being TRBD1 (5 bases). Trimming stripped 9 bases from V and 6 bases from J, with 12 bases between. The CDR3 sequence is 13 residues long. Germline-derived CDR1 and CDR2 are SNHLY and FYNNEI. CDR3 sequence reads: CARSAGGNSPLHF. CDR3 bases: TGTGCCAGATCGGCGGGGGGTAATTCACCCCTCCACTTT.

The J gene is TRBJ2-3, the V gene TRBV7-2; TRBD2 might be the D (6 bases). CDR1 and CDR2 (germline): SGHTA, FQGNSA. V was trimmed by 1 base and J by 4 bases, leaving 12 bases between them. The CDR3 runs 15 residues. DNA for the CDR3: TGTGCCAGCAGCTTAGGTCCCGGGGGTCCAGATACGCAGTATTTT. Its protein product is CASSLGPGGPDTQYF.

Regarding this clone: Other DNA sequences in the same sample also yield this CDR3. The V and J genes are TRBV27 and TRBJ1-5; TRBD1 is a possible D gene (5 bases). V gave up 2 bases and J gave up 7 bases, with 12 bases separating them. CDR3 size: 14 residues. Germline CDR1 is MNHEY and CDR2 is SMNVEV (reference sequence). The CDR3 is CASSLGQGRQPQHF. Here the CDR3 DNA reads TGTGCCAGCAGTTTAGGCCAGGGAAGGCAGCCCCAGCATTTT.

The rearrangement joins TRBV5-6 to TRBJ2-7; 7 bases are a match to TRBD2. CDR1 SGHDT and CDR2 YYEEEE come from the germline V gene. The trim removed 1 base at V and 4 bases at J, leaving 5 bases unmatched. This CDR3 spans 14 amino acids. The CDR3, as DNA: TGTGCCAGCAGCTTGCTGGGAGGGGATTACGAGCAGTACTTC. Residues: CASSLLGGDYEQYF.

J is TRBJ1-1 and V is TRBV29-1; TRBD1 might be the D (6 bases). The CDR3 loop spans 13 amino acids. Germline CDR1 SQVTM, CDR2 ANQGSEA. With 2 bases removed from V and 2 bases from J, the gap between germline ends came to 9 bases. CDR3 loop: CSVEQGTNTEAFF. DNA for the CDR3: TGCAGCGTTGAACAGGGGACAAACACTGAAGCTTTCTTT.

The rearrangement joins TRBV6-6 to TRBJ2-7, with D perhaps TRBD2 (6 bases). CDR3 length: 15 residues. Trimming removed 0 bases at V and 4 bases at J, with 13 bases between. In germline, CDR1 is MNHNY, CDR2 SVGAGI (reference sequence). The CDR3 nucleotides are TGTGCCAGCAGTTACTCGGAGGGATCCCCGTACGAGCAGTACTTC. As protein: CASSYSEGSPYEQYF.

The V and J genes are TRBV9 and TRBJ2-2, with D maybe TRBD2 (6 bases). Trimming removed 8 bases from V and 2 bases from J, with 16 bases in between. Germline loops: CDR1 SGDLS, CDR2 YYNGEE. The CDR3 has 15 amino acids. The chain's CDR3 is CASGRGTVNTGELFF. As DNA, the CDR3 is TGTGCCAGTGGACGCGGGACGGTTAACACCGGGGAGCTGTTTTTT. The full variable domain, completed using reference TRBV9 and TRBJ2-2, is DSGVTQTPKHLITATGQRVTLRCSPRSGDLSVYWYQQSLDQGLQFLIQYYNGEERAKGNILERFSAQQFPDLHSELNLSSLELGDSALYFCASGRGTVNTGELFFGEGSRLTVL.

The rearrangement uses TRBV2 and TRBJ2-3, with D possibly being TRBD1 (6 bases). This CDR3 has 15 residues. Trimming took 3 bases from V and 0 from J, leaving 10 bases between them. CDR1 and CDR2 (germline): SNHLY, FYNNEI. The CDR3, as DNA: TGTGCCAGCAGTGAGATACAGGGTAGCACAGATACGCAGTATTTT. Amino acids: CASSEIQGSTDTQYF.

Remarks on this clone: This CDR3 is also generated by other DNA sequences in the sample. The rearrangement uses TRBV7-6 and TRBJ2-7; the D is unclear. From germline, CDR1 is SGHVS and CDR2 FNYEAQ. V was cut by 0 bases and J by 2 bases, with 8 bases left in between. CDR3 length equals 14 residues. CDR3 region: CASSLAGGTYEQYF. CDR3 bases: TGTGCCAGCAGCTTAGCCGGCGGAACCTACGAGCAGTACTTC.